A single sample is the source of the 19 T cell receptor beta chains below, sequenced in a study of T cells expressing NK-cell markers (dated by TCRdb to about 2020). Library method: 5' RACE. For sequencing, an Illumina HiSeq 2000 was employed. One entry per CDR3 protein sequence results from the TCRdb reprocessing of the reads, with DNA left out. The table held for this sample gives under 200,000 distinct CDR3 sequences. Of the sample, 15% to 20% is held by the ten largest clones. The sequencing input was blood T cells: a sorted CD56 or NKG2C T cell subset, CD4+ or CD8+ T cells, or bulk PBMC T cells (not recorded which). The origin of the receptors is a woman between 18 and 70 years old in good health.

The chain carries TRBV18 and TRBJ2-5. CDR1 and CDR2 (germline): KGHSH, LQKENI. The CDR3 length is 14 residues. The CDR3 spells CASSPPSREETQYF.

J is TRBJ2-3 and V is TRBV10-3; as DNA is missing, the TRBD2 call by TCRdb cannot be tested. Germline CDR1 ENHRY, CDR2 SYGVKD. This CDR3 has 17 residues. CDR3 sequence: CAISESPSGSSTDTQYF.

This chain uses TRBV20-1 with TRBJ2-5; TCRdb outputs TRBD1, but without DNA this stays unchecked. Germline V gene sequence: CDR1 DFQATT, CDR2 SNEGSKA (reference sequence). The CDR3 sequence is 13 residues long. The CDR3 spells CSARLGPKETQYF.

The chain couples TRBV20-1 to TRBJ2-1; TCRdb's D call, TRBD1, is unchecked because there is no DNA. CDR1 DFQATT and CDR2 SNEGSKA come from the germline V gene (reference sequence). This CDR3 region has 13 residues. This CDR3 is CSASGQVDNEQFF.

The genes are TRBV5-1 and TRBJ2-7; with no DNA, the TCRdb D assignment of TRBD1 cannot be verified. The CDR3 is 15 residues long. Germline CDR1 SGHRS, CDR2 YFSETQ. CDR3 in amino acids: CASRPLTGGQNEQYF.

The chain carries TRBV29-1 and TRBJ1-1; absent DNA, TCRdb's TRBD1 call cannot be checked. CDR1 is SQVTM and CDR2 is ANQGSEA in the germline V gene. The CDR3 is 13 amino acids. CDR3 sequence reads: CSGGGRIGTEAFF.

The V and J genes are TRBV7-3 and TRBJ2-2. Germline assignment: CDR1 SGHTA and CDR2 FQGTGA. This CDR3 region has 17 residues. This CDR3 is CASSASPGLAGTGELFF.

The CDR3 reads CASSSMNYEQYF. The chain joins TRBV5-1 to TRBJ2-7. From germline, CDR1 is SGHRS and CDR2 YFSETQ. CDR3 length equals 12 residues.

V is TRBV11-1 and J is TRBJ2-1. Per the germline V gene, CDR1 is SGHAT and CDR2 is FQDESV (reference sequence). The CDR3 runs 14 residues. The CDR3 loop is CASTLAASYNEQFF.

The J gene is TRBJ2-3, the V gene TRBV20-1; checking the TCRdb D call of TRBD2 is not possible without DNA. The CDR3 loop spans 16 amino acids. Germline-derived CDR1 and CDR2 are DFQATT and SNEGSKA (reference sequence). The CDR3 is CSARGLAGRGADTQYF.

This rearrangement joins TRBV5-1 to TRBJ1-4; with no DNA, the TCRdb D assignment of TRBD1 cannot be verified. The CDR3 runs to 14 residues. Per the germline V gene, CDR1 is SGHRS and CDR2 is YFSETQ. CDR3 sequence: CASRGQGLNEKLFF.

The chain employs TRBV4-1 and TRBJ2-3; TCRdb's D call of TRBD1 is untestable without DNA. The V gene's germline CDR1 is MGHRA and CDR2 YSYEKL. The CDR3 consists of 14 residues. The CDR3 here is CASSYEGRTDTQYF.

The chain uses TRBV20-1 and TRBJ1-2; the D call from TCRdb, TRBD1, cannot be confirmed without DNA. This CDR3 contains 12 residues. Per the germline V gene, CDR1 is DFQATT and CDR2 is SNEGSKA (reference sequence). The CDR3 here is CSASGTGGGYTF.

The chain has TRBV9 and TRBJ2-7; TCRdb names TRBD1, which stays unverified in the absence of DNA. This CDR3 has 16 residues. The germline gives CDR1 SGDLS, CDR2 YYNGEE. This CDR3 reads CASSSQMLAGPYEQYF.

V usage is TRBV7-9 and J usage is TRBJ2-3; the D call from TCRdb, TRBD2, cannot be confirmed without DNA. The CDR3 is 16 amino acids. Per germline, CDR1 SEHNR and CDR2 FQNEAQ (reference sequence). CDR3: CASSKRASGSTDTQYF. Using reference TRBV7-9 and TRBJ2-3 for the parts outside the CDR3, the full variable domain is DTGVSQNPRHKITKRGQNVTFRCDPISEHNRLYWYRQTLGQGPEFLTYFQNEAQLEKSRLLSDRFSAERPKGSFSTLEIQRTEQGDSAMYLCASSKRASGSTDTQYFGPGTRLTVL.

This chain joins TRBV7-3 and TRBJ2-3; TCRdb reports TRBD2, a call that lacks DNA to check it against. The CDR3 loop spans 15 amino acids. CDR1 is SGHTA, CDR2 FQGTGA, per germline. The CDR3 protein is CASNERGPSTDTQYF.

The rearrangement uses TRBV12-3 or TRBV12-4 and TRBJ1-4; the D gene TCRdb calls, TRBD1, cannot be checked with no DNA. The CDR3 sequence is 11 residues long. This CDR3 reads CASGPGEKLFF.

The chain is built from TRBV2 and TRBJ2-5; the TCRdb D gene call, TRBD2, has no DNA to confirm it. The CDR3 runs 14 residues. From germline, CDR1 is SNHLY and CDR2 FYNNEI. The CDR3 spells CASSPGLVRETQYF.

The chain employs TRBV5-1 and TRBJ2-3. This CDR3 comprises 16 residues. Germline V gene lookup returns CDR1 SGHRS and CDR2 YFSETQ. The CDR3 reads CASSSDRSSGTDTQYF.